Each of the 26 T cell receptor beta chains below was sequenced from the same sample in a study of vaccination and CD4 T cells after COVID-19. Their specific antigens are unknown. Treatment described: approximately 9-day PBMC culture with coronavirus spike peptide pools or control peptides (ViraFEST assay). Once obtained from cultured CD4+ T cells, the DNA was sequenced using the Oncomine TCR Beta short-read assay. MiXCR was run by TCRdb on the PCR reads, yielding one entry per CDR3 protein. The sample lists around 20,000 distinct CDR3 sequences; over 45% were seen once. The material sequenced was cultured CD4+ T cells from blood. The source is a human donor with COVID-19.

The chain links TRBV6-1 to TRBJ1-3; 7 positions match TRBD1. The CDR3 has 15 residues. V gave up 6 bases and J gave up 5 bases; unmatched junction bases: 10. CDR1 is MNHNS and CDR2 is SASEGT in the germline V gene. CDR3 bases: TGTGCCAGCAGGCGTGGGACAGAGCTGAGAAACACCATATATTTT. Protein product: CASRRGTELRNTIYF.

This chain joins TRBV19 and TRBJ1-6, with 7 nucleotides matching TRBD1. The CDR3 has 14 residues. From germline, CDR1 is LNHDA and CDR2 SQIVND (reference sequence). The V and J ends lost 2 bases and 10 bases, in that order; junction bases with no gene match: 5. The CDR3 is CASSIQGVASPLHF. The CDR3, as DNA: TGTGCCAGTAGTATACAGGGGGTGGCATCACCCCTCCACTTT. The full variable domain, completed using reference TRBV19 and TRBJ1-6, is DGGITQSPKYLFRKEGQNVTLSCEQNLNHDAMYWYRQDPGQGLRLIYYSQIVNDFQKGDIAEGYSVSREKKESFPLTVTSAQKNPTAFYLCASSIQGVASPLHFGNGTRLTVT.

The CDR3 spells CASSRSGQGINQPQHF. The CDR3 DNA follows: TGTGCCAGTAGTAGGAGCGGACAGGGAATCAATCAGCCCCAGCATTTT. The J gene is TRBJ1-5, the V gene TRBV19, with 8 positions matching TRBD1. After removal of 4 bases from V and 3 bases from J, the junction contained 8 bases not matched to a gene. This CDR3 spans 16 amino acids. Looked up from germline, CDR1 is LNHDA and CDR2 is SQIVND (reference sequence).

The V and J genes are TRBV5-4 and TRBJ1-6; no firm D call. The ends were cut back, 0 bases at V and 8 bases at J, with 18 bases in the middle. This CDR3 comprises 17 residues. Germline V lookup: CDR1 SGHNT, CDR2 YYREEE (reference sequence). The CDR3 coding sequence is TGTGCCAGCAGCTTGGCCGGAGGTAGCATACCCTATTCACCCCTCCACTTT. This sequence encodes CASSLAGGSIPYSPLHF.

The J gene is TRBJ1-5, the V gene TRBV19; D uncertain. The V end lost 3 bases, the J end lost 5 bases, and 23 bases lay between the germline ends. CDR1 and CDR2 from the germline V gene are LNHDA and SQIVND (reference sequence). The CDR3 is 18 amino acids. CDR3: CASSIDKFNQASYQPQHF. The DNA for the CDR3 is TGTGCCAGTAGTATTGACAAGTTCAACCAGGCATCCTATCAGCCCCAGCATTTT.

The gene calls are TRBV11-3 and TRBJ2-3; TRBD2 is a possible D gene (6 bases). V gave up 4 bases and J gave up 4 bases, with 15 bases separating them. CDR1 SGHNT and CDR2 YENEEA come from the germline V gene. This CDR3 is 15 amino acids long. CDR3 sequence reads: CASSYRGSTSDTQYF. The CDR3 bases are TGTGCCAGCAGCTATCGGGGGTCCACCTCAGATACGCAGTATTTT.

This clonotype appeared a few times. The V gene is TRBV7-2, the J gene TRBJ1-6; D call uncertain. This CDR3 is 17 amino acids long. CDR1 is SGHTA and CDR2 is FQGNSA in the germline V gene. The V gene lost 4 bases and the J gene lost 0 bases, with 13 bases spanning the gap. CDR3 sequence reads: CASSSPITSSYNSPLHF. The CDR3 DNA is TGTGCCAGCAGCTCCCCCATCACGAGCTCCTATAATTCACCCCTCCACTTT.

The J gene is TRBJ1-1, the V gene TRBV19; no clear D. The CDR3 covers 16 residues. Germline V gives CDR1 LNHDA, CDR2 SQIVND (reference sequence). V lost 3 bases, J lost 0 bases, and 14 bases lay in between. The CDR3 spells CASSMGGMPMNTEAFF. In nucleotides, the CDR3 is TGTGCCAGTAGTATGGGCGGCATGCCCATGAACACTGAAGCTTTCTTT.

The genes are TRBV6-1 and TRBJ2-1, with 14 bases identical to TRBD2. Germline CDR1 reads MNHNS; CDR2 reads SASEGT. The CDR3 sequence is 18 residues long. After removal of 6 bases from V and 8 bases from J, the junction contained 15 bases not matched to a gene. CDR3 coding DNA: TGTGCCAGCAGGGGGGGACTAGCGGGGGTTTACGTAGTAGATGAGCAGTTCTTC. It codes for CASRGGLAGVYVVDEQFF.

The gene calls are TRBV30 and TRBJ2-2; 7 bases fit TRBD2. With 0 bases clipped from V and 7 bases from J, the junction kept 5 bases outside the gene matches. The CDR3 is 14 amino acids. Germline loops: CDR1 GTSNPN, CDR2 SVGIG (reference sequence). The CDR3 region is CAWSVGLVNGELFF. The CDR3 DNA follows: TGTGCCTGGAGTGTAGGACTAGTTAACGGGGAGCTGTTTTTT.

This clonotype is medium-sized by share. The chain combines TRBV2 with TRBJ1-2; D unclear. V was shortened by 3 bases and J by 8 bases, with 7 bases between the two germline ends. This CDR3 spans 11 amino acids. Germline V lookup: CDR1 SNHLY, CDR2 FYNNEI. CDR3 bases: TGTGCCAGCAGTGACAGTCGCGGCTACACCTTC. Protein sequence: CASSDSRGYTF.

This clonotype was observed a single time. This chain links TRBV20-1 with TRBJ2-5; D is ambiguous. The CDR3 spans 10 residues. The V end was cut by 6 bases, the J end by 5 bases, with 7 bases between. Germline lookup yields CDR1 DFQATT and CDR2 SNEGSKA (reference sequence). CDR3 sequence (DNA): TGCAGTGCGAGAAGTGAGACCCAGTACTTC. Translation gives CSARSETQYF.

The J gene is TRBJ2-3, the V gene TRBV12-3 or TRBV12-4; D is unresolved. V was shortened by 6 bases and J by 5 bases, with 12 bases between the two germline ends. The CDR3 consists of 13 residues. DNA of the CDR3: TGTGCCAGCAGCGTGGACGATCGAGATACGCAGTATTTT. Its translation: CASSVDDRDTQYF.

This clonotype was observed a handful of times. The chain links TRBV7-8 to TRBJ1-1; D uncertain. V lost 5 bases, J lost 2 bases, and 9 bases lay in between. The V gene's germline CDR1 is SGHVS and CDR2 FQNEAQ. This CDR3 has 13 amino acids. CDR3 in DNA: TGTGCCAGCAGCCGTCGGGAAAACACTGAAGCTTTCTTT. It codes for CASSRRENTEAFF.

The rearrangement joins TRBV28 to TRBJ1-6, with 8 bases identical to TRBD1. CDR3 length: 14 residues. The germline V gene encodes CDR1 MDHEN and CDR2 SYDVKM. V shed 3 bases, J shed 9 bases, and the junction held 4 bases outside the gene matches. The CDR3 sequence is CASSLRTGLSPLHF. DNA of the CDR3: TGTGCCAGCAGTTTGAGGACAGGGCTTTCACCCCTCCACTTT.

The count of this clonotype is one. Compared with germline, one end of the junction differs, possibly owing to a read error. This chain uses TRBV7-2 with TRBJ2-7; 9 bases are a match to TRBD1. CDR3 length: 16 residues. Germline CDR1 SGHTA, CDR2 FQGNSA. The CDR3 loop reads CASSLHLGQGSYERYF. The DNA of the CDR3 is TGTGCCAGCAGCTTACATCTGGGACAGGGTTCCTACGAGCGGTACTTC.

V is TRBV5-1 and J is TRBJ2-5, with 15 bases matching TRBD2. The trim removed 2 bases at V and 5 bases at J, leaving 1 base unmatched. Per the germline V gene, CDR1 is SGHRS and CDR2 is YFSETQ. The CDR3 spans 15 residues. The CDR3 DNA sequence: TGCGCCAGCAGCTTAGGACTAGCGGGGGGGGAGACCCAGTACTTC. This encodes CASSLGLAGGETQYF. The entire variable domain, with the rest obtained from reference TRBV5-1 and TRBJ2-5, is as follows: KAGVTQTPRYLIKTRGQQVTLSCSPISGHRSVSWYQQTPGQGLQFLFEYFSETQRNKGNFPGRFSGRQFSNSRSEMNVSTLELGDSALYLCASSLGLAGGETQYFGPGTRLLVL.

This clonotype turned up a few times. The V call is TRBV6-2 or TRBV6-3, the J call TRBJ1-6, with TRBD1 matching 8 bases. The ends lost 4 bases at V and 13 bases at J; junction bases unmatched: 9. The CDR3 is 14 amino acids. In germline, CDR1 is MNHEY, CDR2 SVGEGT. As DNA, the CDR3 is TGTGCCAGCAGTTCCCCGACAGGGGTAACCCCCCTCCACTTT. Its translation is CASSSPTGVTPLHF.

This clonotype occurred a few times. The chain couples TRBV11-2 to TRBJ2-7; D gene unclear. The CDR3 runs 11 residues. Germline V lookup: CDR1 SGHAT, CDR2 FQNNGV. V was pared by 5 bases and J by 4 bases, with 6 bases between. The CDR3 nucleotides are TGTGCCAGCAGCATCGGTTACGAGCAGTACTTC. It translates to CASSIGYEQYF.

The chain joins TRBV6-1 to TRBJ2-2; D is unresolved. V was pared by 8 bases and J by 3 bases, with 19 bases between. Germline CDR1 reads MNHNS; CDR2 reads SASEGT. The CDR3 is 16 residues long. CDR3 sequence: CASSDAGAVDTGELFF. The CDR3 coding sequence is TGTGCCAGCTCCGACGCAGGCGCCGTGGACACCGGGGAGCTGTTTTTT.

The chain is built from TRBV7-2 and TRBJ1-2; tentatively, D is TRBD1 (5 bases). The CDR3 totals 15 residues. Trimming stripped 6 bases from V and 2 bases from J, with 16 bases between. Looked up from germline, CDR1 is SGHTA and CDR2 is FQGNSA. The CDR3 coding sequence is TGTGCCAGCAGTATGCCCTGGGCAGGGAACTATGGCTACACCTTC. Amino acids: CASSMPWAGNYGYTF.

This CDR3 is CSASRTLGRQGMNYGYTF. Here the CDR3 DNA reads TGCAGTGCTAGCCGTACCCTGGGTCGACAGGGCATGAACTATGGCTACACCTTC. V is TRBV20-1 and J is TRBJ1-2, with 7 bases aligning to TRBD1. Germline V gene data show CDR1 as DFQATT and CDR2 as SNEGSKA (reference sequence). V trimming: 3 bases; J trimming: 2 bases; junction bases outside the gene matches: 18. The CDR3 is made up of 18 amino acids.

The chain couples TRBV7-6 to TRBJ2-3; 12 bases map to TRBD2. CDR1 SGHVS and CDR2 FNYEAQ come from the germline V gene. The CDR3 length is 20 residues. Trimming took 6 bases from V and 0 from J; bases not matched to a gene: 16. The CDR3 loop is CASSLRGSSGGGTSTDTQYF. The CDR3, as DNA: TGTGCCAGCAGTTTACGTGGGTCTAGCGGGGGGGGAACTAGCACAGATACGCAGTATTTT.

The genes are TRBV6-1 and TRBJ1-2; D not resolved. The V end was cut by 8 bases, the J end by 0 bases, with 10 bases between. Per germline, CDR1 MNHNS and CDR2 SASEGT. The CDR3 has 13 amino acids. The chain's CDR3 is CASRPMPNYGYTF. The CDR3 DNA reads as TGTGCCAGCCGGCCCATGCCTAACTATGGCTACACCTTC.

The genes are TRBV12-3 or TRBV12-4 and TRBJ2-5; TRBD2 might be the D (7 bases). V lost 5 bases and J 7 bases, leaving 23 bases between the germline ends. CDR3 size: 16 residues. The CDR3 nucleotides are TGTGCCAGCAGTAACATCGGAAGGGGGGGCGATGGGACCCAGTACTTC. Translating it yields CASSNIGRGGDGTQYF.

V gene TRBV28 combines with J gene TRBJ1-5; 9 bases match TRBD1. The germline gives CDR1 MDHEN, CDR2 SYDVKM. The CDR3 extends over 15 amino acids. The V segment lost 6 bases and the J segment 2 bases; nucleotides outside the gene matches: 5. CDR3 sequence: CASRQGAVGNQPQHF. CDR3 in DNA: TGTGCCAGCAGACAGGGGGCGGTGGGCAATCAGCCCCAGCATTTT.